The 3 T cell receptor beta chains in this list originate from one sample, sequenced in a study of blood T cell repertoires in COVID-19. Only in-frame clones appear in the TCRdb table, and some are missing; sequencing was by immunoSEQ multiplex PCR. In the table there are 30,000 to 50,000 clones, about four fifths of which are singletons. The material sequenced was peripheral blood. Source of these receptors: a man aged 50-59 years with active or convalescent COVID-19.

This chain connects TRBV6-1 to TRBJ1-4; 9 nucleotides match TRBD1. The CDR3 extends over 15 amino acids. J was trimmed by 9 bases and V by 0 bases; bases with no gene match: 5. Germline V lookup: CDR1 MNHNS, CDR2 SASEGT. CDR3 nucleotide sequence: TGTGCCAGCAGTGAAGCCCCAGACAGGGGGAAAAAACTGTTTTTT. Amino acids: CASSEAPDRGKKLFF.

V is TRBV9 and J is TRBJ2-2; a possible D gene is TRBD1 (5 bases). The CDR3 has 17 amino acids. CDR1 and CDR2 from the germline V gene are SGDLS and YYNGEE. V lost 4 bases to trimming and J lost 2 bases, with 18 bases between them. The CDR3 DNA sequence: TGTGCCAGCAGCATCCCAATGCAGGGCAGCAACACCGGGGAGCTGTTTTTT. It is translated as CASSIPMQGSNTGELFF.

The sample holds one count of this clone. J is TRBJ2-2 and V is TRBV11-2; tentative D call: TRBD2 (6 bases). Trimming left V 5 bases short and J 4 bases short, with 17 bases between. Looked up from germline, CDR1 is SGHAT and CDR2 is FQNNGV. The CDR3 spans 16 residues. The CDR3, as DNA: TGTGCCAGCAGCCCGATTAGTCTGGGGGGCACCGGGGAGCTGTTTTTT. It yields the protein CASSPISLGGTGELFF.